One and the same sample provided the 7 T cell receptor beta chains below, sequenced in a study of siplizumab effects on memory and regulatory T cells. Measured with immunoSEQ multiplex PCR; TCRdb has only the in-frame clones, and not every one. The data show about 110,000 clones, roughly 92% seen once. Input material: CD4+ T cells sorted from blood. These receptors all come from a human donor in good health.

The chain is built from TRBV5-1 and TRBJ2-2; tentatively, D is TRBD2 (6 bases). Trimming took off 9 bases at V and 7 bases at J, with 7 bases between the two ends. The germline CDR1 and CDR2 sequences are SGHRS and YFSETQ. This CDR3 spans 10 amino acids. CDR3 amino acids: CANGGGELFF. The CDR3 nucleotides are TGCGCCAACGGGGGCGGGGAGCTGTTTTTT.

The chain couples TRBV7-8 to TRBJ2-7, with 11 bases matching TRBD2. The CDR3 spans 16 residues. Germline V gene sequence: CDR1 SGHVS, CDR2 FQNEAQ. The junction had 8 bases not matched to a gene; V was cut back by 5 bases and J by 2 bases. CDR3 sequence: CASSLGLAGGPYEQYF. CDR3 nucleotide sequence: TGTGCCAGCAGCCTGGGGCTAGCGGGAGGTCCCTACGAGCAGTACTTC.

The V call is TRBV7-3, the J call TRBJ2-2; 10 bases are shared with TRBD2. V shed 2 bases and J 4 bases; nucleotides not matched to a gene: 1. Looked up from germline, CDR1 is SGHTA and CDR2 is FQGTGA. There are 15 residues in the CDR3. This chain's CDR3 is CASSLLAGGTGELFF. CDR3 DNA: TGTGCCAGCAGCTTATTAGCGGGAGGCACCGGGGAGCTGTTTTTT.

The chain combines TRBV5-6 with TRBJ1-5; TRBD1 matches 7 bases. Germline lookup yields CDR1 SGHDT and CDR2 YYEEEE. The V and J ends lost 4 bases and 1 base, in that order; junction bases with no gene match: 5. The CDR3 spans 15 residues. The CDR3 spells CASSLTGRSNQPQHF. DNA of the CDR3: TGTGCCAGCAGCCTGACAGGGCGGAGCAATCAGCCCCAGCATTTT. Combining the CDR3 with reference TRBV5-6 and TRBJ1-5 gives the whole variable domain DAGVTQSPTHLIKTRGQQVTLRCSPKSGHDTVSWYQQALGQGPQFIFQYYEEEERQRGNFPDRFSGHQFPNYSSELNVNALLLGDSALYLCASSLTGRSNQPQHFGDGTRLSIL.

The rearrangement uses TRBV5-4 and TRBJ2-1; 7 nucleotides agree with TRBD2. V was clipped by 2 bases and J by 1 base; unmatched bases: 3. This CDR3 spans 15 amino acids. Germline V gene lookup returns CDR1 SGHNT and CDR2 YYREEE (reference sequence). The CDR3 region is CASSLGDYSYNEQFF. As DNA, the CDR3 is TGTGCCAGCAGCTTAGGGGACTATTCCTACAATGAGCAGTTCTTC.

This clone has a handful of counts. The gene calls are TRBV27 and TRBJ2-1, with 12 bases lining up with TRBD2. Germline V gene lookup returns CDR1 MNHEY and CDR2 SMNVEV (reference sequence). V lost 3 bases, J lost 0 bases, and 6 bases stayed unmatched. This CDR3 contains 18 residues. The CDR3 DNA is TGTGCCAGCAGTTTCGGACTAGCGGGGCCGAGCTCCTACAATGAGCAGTTCTTC. Translation gives CASSFGLAGPSSYNEQFF.

The chain employs TRBV11-2 and TRBJ2-7; the match to TRBD1 covers 7 bases. The V segment lost 4 bases and the J segment 2 bases; nucleotides outside the gene matches: 5. Germline CDR1 is SGHAT and CDR2 is FQNNGV. The CDR3 is made up of 14 amino acids. The CDR3 region is CASSSSTGPYEQYF. CDR3 bases: TGTGCCAGCAGCTCATCGACAGGGCCCTACGAGCAGTACTTC. Together with reference TRBV11-2 and TRBJ2-7, the CDR3 gives the full variable domain: EAGVAQSPRYKIIEKRQSVAFWCNPISGHATLYWYQQILGQGPKLLIQFQNNGVVDDSQLPKDRFSAERLKGVDSTLKIQPAKLEDSAVYLCASSSSTGPYEQYFGPGTRLTVT.